Following are 18 T cell receptor beta chains from one sample sequenced in a study of OX40 agonist ivuxolimab in advanced cancers. Method: immunoSEQ multiplex PCR; TCRdb's copy keeps in-frame clones and lacks some. The top ten hold more than 9.5% of the sample, which has over 30,000 clones, approximately 79% seen once. The material sequenced was CD4+ or CD8+ T cells sorted from blood, taken in a trial of the OX40 agonist ivuxolimab. Every receptor here comes from an adult with an advanced solid tumor such as melanoma, head and neck, liver or kidney cancer.

V and J are TRBV11-2 and TRBJ2-2; TRBD1 matches at 7 bases. The CDR3 is 16 amino acids. The V gene end was trimmed by 5 bases and the J gene end by 2 bases; junction bases not matched to a gene: 8. Germline-derived CDR1 and CDR2 are SGHAT and FQNNGV. The DNA of the CDR3 is TGTGCCAGCAGCCAAATCGGGACAGCCAACACCGGGGAGCTGTTTTTT. This sequence encodes CASSQIGTANTGELFF.

V usage is TRBV27 and J usage is TRBJ2-1; a weak D match, TRBD2 (6 bases). The CDR3 totals 12 residues. In germline, CDR1 is MNHEY, CDR2 SMNVEV (reference sequence). Deletions cut 6 bases from V and 10 bases from J, with 13 bases between. DNA of the CDR3: TGTGCCAGCAGCACGGGGACTCCCGAGCAGTTCTTC. It encodes CASSTGTPEQFF.

The chain carries TRBV15 and TRBJ1-1; D remains unclear. CDR1 is LNHNV and CDR2 is YYDKDF in the germline V gene (reference sequence). The CDR3 covers 12 residues. V lost 1 base to trimming and J lost 10 bases, with 10 bases between them. Here the CDR3 DNA reads TGTGCCACCAGCAGAGGGTATCGGGTAGCTTTCTTT. Translating it yields CATSRGYRVAFF.

J is TRBJ1-2 and V is TRBV19; a possible D gene is TRBD1 (6 bases). CDR1 LNHDA and CDR2 SQIVND come from the germline V gene (reference sequence). With 5 bases removed from V and 4 bases from J, the gap between germline ends came to 14 bases. The CDR3 is 14 amino acids. CDR3 amino acids: CASSEGQGSYGYTF. CDR3 nucleotides: TGTGCCAGTAGTGAAGGTCAGGGGAGCTATGGCTACACCTTC.

This clone was recorded once. The CDR3 sequence is CASSYGLAGVTDTQYF. CDR3 DNA sequence: TGCGCCAGCAGTTATGGACTAGCGGGGGTCACAGATACGCAGTATTTT. The chain recombines TRBV5-1 with TRBJ2-3, with TRBD2 identical over 13 bases. V lost 5 bases to trimming and J lost 2 bases; unmatched junction nucleotides: 5. CDR3 size: 16 residues. Germline lookup yields CDR1 SGHRS and CDR2 YFSETQ. The full variable domain, in which reference TRBV5-1 and TRBJ2-3 provide the parts outside the CDR3, is KAGVTQTPRYLIKTRGQQVTLSCSPISGHRSVSWYQQTPGQGLQFLFEYFSETQRNKGNFPGRFSGRQFSNSRSEMNVSTLELGDSALYLCASSYGLAGVTDTQYFGPGTRLTVL.

A single count supports this clone. J is TRBJ2-7 and V is TRBV6-5; a possible D gene is TRBD2 (6 bases). Per the germline V gene, CDR1 is MNHEY and CDR2 is SVGAGI. Trimming took 3 bases from V and 0 from J, leaving 12 bases between them. CDR3 length equals 15 residues. The CDR3 DNA follows: TGTGCCAGCAGTTATAGCGGTAGAAGCTCCTACGAGCAGTACTTC. This gives the protein CASSYSGRSSYEQYF.

The chain joins TRBV18 to TRBJ1-3, with 7 bases aligning to TRBD1. Germline CDR1 KGHSH, CDR2 LQKENI. The V and J ends lost 3 bases and 0 bases, in that order; junction bases with no gene match: 5. The CDR3 is 16 amino acids. CDR3: CASSPGQVNSGNTIYF. Here the CDR3 DNA reads TGTGCCAGCTCACCTGGACAGGTTAACTCTGGAAACACCATATATTTT.

The chain couples TRBV5-5 to TRBJ1-1; D is unclear. V lost 5 bases and J 3 bases, leaving 11 bases between the germline ends. The CDR3 consists of 13 residues. Germline CDR1 is SGHKS and CDR2 is YYEKEE (reference sequence). The CDR3 DNA reads TGTGCCAGCAGAGAGGTTTGGGACACTGAAGCTTTCTTT. Translation gives CASREVWDTEAFF.

V and J are TRBV5-5 and TRBJ1-6; weak D call: TRBD1 (5 bases). CDR3 size: 15 residues. CDR1 and CDR2 (germline): SGHKS, YYEKEE (reference sequence). The V end lost 5 bases, the J end lost 9 bases, and 18 bases lay between the germline ends. CDR3 residues: CASRTPRGNGSPLHF. The CDR3 DNA sequence: TGTGCCAGCAGGACCCCCCGGGGGAATGGTTCACCCCTCCACTTT. The full variable domain, completed using reference TRBV5-5 and TRBJ1-6, is DAGVTQSPTHLIKTRGQQVTLRCSPISGHKSVSWYQQVLGQGPQFIFQYYEKEERGRGNFPDRFSARQFPNYSSELNVNALLLGDSALYLCASRTPRGNGSPLHFGNGTRLTVT.

The chain links TRBV13 to TRBJ2-7; a weak D match, TRBD2 (6 bases). From germline, CDR1 is PRHDT and CDR2 FYEKMQ (reference sequence). V shed 5 bases and J shed 3 bases, with 14 bases lying between them. The CDR3 runs to 14 residues. CDR3 sequence reads: CASSLRDVIYEQYF. CDR3 bases: TGTGCCAGCAGCCTGCGGGACGTCATCTACGAGCAGTACTTC.

This rearrangement joins TRBV2 to TRBJ2-7; no firm D call. The ends were cut back, 2 bases at V and 1 base at J, with 9 bases in the middle. The CDR3 has 14 residues. The germline CDR1 and CDR2 sequences are SNHLY and FYNNEI. The CDR3 is CASSEFVVSYEQYF. In DNA, the CDR3 is TGTGCCAGCAGTGAATTTGTTGTGTCCTACGAGCAGTACTTC.

This sequence joins TRBV28 and TRBJ2-3, with TRBD2 matching over 7 bases. CDR3 length: 16 amino acids. Germline CDR1 MDHEN, CDR2 SYDVKM. Trimming at V came to 5 bases and at J to 2 bases, leaving 10 bases not matched to a gene. The DNA of the CDR3 is TGTGCCAGCAGTCTCCGCAGCGGGGCACCCACAGATACGCAGTATTTT. Its translation is CASSLRSGAPTDTQYF.

The chain recombines TRBV5-6 with TRBJ1-6; TRBD1 matches 7 bases. The CDR3 has 15 residues. V shed 6 bases, J shed 10 bases, and the junction held 13 bases outside the gene matches. The germline V gene encodes CDR1 SGHDT and CDR2 YYEEEE. This CDR3 is CASIERSGGRSPLHF. The CDR3 region has the DNA TGTGCCAGCATCGAACGGTCAGGGGGAAGGTCACCCCTCCACTTT. The whole variable domain, remainder taken from reference TRBV5-6 and TRBJ1-6, is DAGVTQSPTHLIKTRGQQVTLRCSPKSGHDTVSWYQQALGQGPQFIFQYYEEEERQRGNFPDRFSGHQFPNYSSELNVNALLLGDSALYLCASIERSGGRSPLHFGNGTRLTVT.

The chain combines TRBV30 with TRBJ2-6; 7 bases map to TRBD1. The CDR3 sequence is 16 residues long. Germline V CDR1 and CDR2: GTSNPN, SVGIG (reference sequence). The CDR3 protein is CAGVGTAYSGANVLTF. The DNA of the CDR3 is TGTGCTGGAGTCGGGACAGCCTACAGTGGGGCCAACGTCCTGACTTTC.

The V call is TRBV5-1, the J call TRBJ1-4, with 7 positions matching TRBD1. The ends lost 0 bases at V and 0 bases at J; junction bases unmatched: 8. Germline V lookup: CDR1 SGHRS, CDR2 YFSETQ. The CDR3 is made up of 18 amino acids. The CDR3 DNA reads as TGCGCCAGCAGCTTGGGGGCCGGGACAGCCGCAACTAATGAAAAACTGTTTTTT. Its translation: CASSLGAGTAATNEKLFF. Drawing the rest from reference TRBV5-1 and TRBJ1-4, the complete variable domain is KAGVTQTPRYLIKTRGQQVTLSCSPISGHRSVSWYQQTPGQGLQFLFEYFSETQRNKGNFPGRFSGRQFSNSRSEMNVSTLELGDSALYLCASSLGAGTAATNEKLFFGSGTQLSVL.

The V call is TRBV11-2, the J call TRBJ1-6, with 10 bases that match TRBD1. Germline CDR1 SGHAT, CDR2 FQNNGV. The CDR3 loop spans 17 amino acids. With V trimmed by 1 base and J by 6 bases, 6 bases remained unmatched. CDR3: CASSLGQGAFGNSPLHF. CDR3 bases: TGTGCCAGCAGCTTAGGACAGGGGGCCTTTGGTAATTCACCCCTCCACTTT. Variable domain in full (rest from reference TRBV11-2 and TRBJ1-6): EAGVAQSPRYKIIEKRQSVAFWCNPISGHATLYWYQQILGQGPKLLIQFQNNGVVDDSQLPKDRFSAERLKGVDSTLKIQPAKLEDSAVYLCASSLGQGAFGNSPLHFGNGTRLTVT.

This sequence joins TRBV7-9 and TRBJ2-7; D possibly corresponds to TRBD1 (5 bases). The CDR3 length is 16 residues. The germline V and J ends were trimmed by 5 bases and 0 bases, with 17 bases remaining between them. Germline CDR1 reads SEHNR; CDR2 reads FQNEAQ (reference sequence). The CDR3 protein is CASSGPQGLSSYEQYF. The CDR3 region has the DNA TGTGCCAGCAGCGGCCCGCAGGGCCTGAGCTCCTACGAGCAGTACTTC.

In DNA, the CDR3 is TGTGCCAGCAGCTTAGGGGGCTTCAATCAGCCCCAGCATTTT. This sequence encodes CASSLGGFNQPQHF. The chain recombines TRBV11-2 with TRBJ1-5; TRBD1 is a possible D gene (5 bases). Per germline, CDR1 SGHAT and CDR2 FQNNGV. The V end lost 1 base, the J end lost 3 bases, and 7 bases lay between the germline ends. The CDR3 spans 14 residues.